The T cell receptor beta chain described here comes from a study of tumor T cells in aggressive B-cell lymphoma. The trim removed 0 bases at V and 3 bases at J, leaving 2 bases unmatched. Germline loops: CDR1 SGHTA, CDR2 FQGNSA. This CDR3 contains 16 residues. Clones were sequenced by immunoSEQ multiplex PCR, and TCRdb holds only the in-frame ones, with some missing. The data contain more than 3,000 clones, roughly 66% of them singletons. Judged by abundance, this clone is large. The TCR comes from an adult with diffuse large B cell lymphoma. The chain links TRBV7-2 to TRBJ2-2; 9 bases are shared with TRBD2. Material for sequencing was tumor tissue. CDR3 sequence (DNA): TGTGCCAGCAGCTTAGCGACTAGCGGACACACCGGGGAGCTGTTTTTT. It is translated as CASSLATSGHTGELFF.